This T cell receptor beta chain was identified during a study of early T cells in non-severe SARS-CoV-2 infection. The CDR3 has 14 amino acids. Germline V gene lookup returns CDR1 MNHEY and CDR2 SVGEGT. Between the trimmed V and J ends, which lost 1 base and 4 bases, there was a span of 8 bases. In its sample, this clonotype was seen a few times. MiXCR, applied by TCRdb to the 5' RACE reads, yields one record per CDR3 protein. The sample lists around 65,000 distinct CDR3 sequences; over 10% were seen once. This sample comprised whole blood, obtained at baseline. The receptor was isolated from an adult who was a healthcare worker with PCR-confirmed SARS-CoV-2 infection or an uninfected control (not recorded which). This sequence joins TRBV6-2 or TRBV6-3 and TRBJ2-1; D remains ambiguous. In DNA form, the CDR3 reads TGTGCCAGCAGTTACTGGGTAAAGTACAATGAGCAGTTCTTC. This codes for CASSYWVKYNEQFF.